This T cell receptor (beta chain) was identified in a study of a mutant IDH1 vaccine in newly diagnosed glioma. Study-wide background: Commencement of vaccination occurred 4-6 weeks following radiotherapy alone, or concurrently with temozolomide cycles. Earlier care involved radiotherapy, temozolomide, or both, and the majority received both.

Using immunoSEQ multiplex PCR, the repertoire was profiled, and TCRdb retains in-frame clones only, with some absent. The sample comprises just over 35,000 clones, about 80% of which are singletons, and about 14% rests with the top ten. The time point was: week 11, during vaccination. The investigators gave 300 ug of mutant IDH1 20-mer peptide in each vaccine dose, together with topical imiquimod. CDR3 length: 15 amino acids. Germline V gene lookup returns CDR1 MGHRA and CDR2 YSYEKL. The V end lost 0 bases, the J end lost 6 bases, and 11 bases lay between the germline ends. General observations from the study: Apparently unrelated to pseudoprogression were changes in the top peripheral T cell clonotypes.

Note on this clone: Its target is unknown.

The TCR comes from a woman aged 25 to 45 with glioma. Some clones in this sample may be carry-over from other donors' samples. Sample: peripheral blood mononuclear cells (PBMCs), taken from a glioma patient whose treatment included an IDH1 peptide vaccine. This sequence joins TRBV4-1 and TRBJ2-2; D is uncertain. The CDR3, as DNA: TGCGCCAGCAGCCAAGACCGGTGGAGCTCCGGGGAGCTGTTTTTT. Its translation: CASSQDRWSSGELFF.